These 18 T cell receptor beta chains were sequenced from one sample in a study of Graves' ophthalmopathy and Graves' hyperthyroidism. The authors amplified TCR beta CDR3 regions from RNA transcripts. An opening RT-PCR round employed HTBI primers and preceded a second-round multiplex PCR. TCRdb fed the multiplex PCR reads into MiXCR, producing one record per CDR3 protein. This sample has over a million distinct CDR3 sequences, with about 40% found just once. The sample comprised peripheral blood or thyroid tissue (not recorded which). Source of these receptors: an adult man with Graves' hyperthyroidism.

The chain links TRBV5-1 to TRBJ2-7; 7 bases fit TRBD1. V dropped 0 bases and J dropped 5; count of bases not matched to a gene: 5. The CDR3 runs to 14 residues. The germline V gene has CDR1 SGHRS and CDR2 YFSETQ. CDR3 region: CASSLDQTGNEQYF. In nucleotides, the CDR3 is TGCGCCAGCAGCTTGGACCAGACAGGGAACGAGCAGTACTTC. Together with reference TRBV5-1 and TRBJ2-7, the CDR3 gives the full variable domain: KAGVTQTPRYLIKTRGQQVTLSCSPISGHRSVSWYQQTPGQGLQFLFEYFSETQRNKGNFPGRFSGRQFSNSRSEMNVSTLELGDSALYLCASSLDQTGNEQYFGPGTRLTVT.

J is TRBJ2-1 and V is TRBV25-1, with D possibly being TRBD2 (6 bases). The CDR3 extends over 13 amino acids. Germline CDR1 reads MGHDK; CDR2 reads SYGVNS. Trimming took off 4 bases at V and 6 bases at J, with 10 bases between the two ends. The CDR3 DNA sequence: TGTGCCAGCAGTGCGGGACTTCGCAATGAGCAGTTCTTC. It codes for CASSAGLRNEQFF.

This clonotype was counted between two and nine times. V gene TRBV6-2 or TRBV6-3 combines with J gene TRBJ1-6; no reliable D call. The CDR3 totals 14 residues. With 2 bases removed from V and 7 bases from J, the gap between germline ends came to 9 bases. The germline V gene has CDR1 MNHEY and CDR2 SVGEGT. The CDR3 here is CASSYNQVNSPLHF. As DNA, the CDR3 is TGTGCCAGCAGTTACAACCAGGTGAATTCACCCCTCCACTTT.

As for this clonotype: A much larger clone sits a single nucleotide away, making a read error possible. V usage is TRBV4-1 and J usage is TRBJ2-5; 10 bases map to TRBD1. The germline V gene encodes CDR1 MGHRA and CDR2 YSYEKL. CDR3 length: 15 amino acids. The CDR3 DNA is TGCGTCAGCAGCCACCGGGACAGGGGAGGAGAGACCCAGTACTTC. Translated, it gives CVSSHRDRGGETQYF.

The rearrangement links TRBV29-1 to TRBJ2-1; D not resolved. This CDR3 is 11 amino acids long. Germline values: CDR1 SQVTM, CDR2 ANQGSEA. The germline V and J ends were trimmed by 4 bases and 4 bases, with 5 bases remaining between them. CDR3 loop: CSVGLYNEQFF. Written as DNA, the CDR3 is TGCAGCGTTGGCCTGTACAATGAGCAGTTCTTC.

This clonotype was detected a few times. This rearrangement joins TRBV27 to TRBJ1-6; D gene uncertain. CDR1 and CDR2 (germline): MNHEY, SMNVEV (reference sequence). The CDR3 consists of 15 residues. Trimming removed 3 bases from V and 6 bases from J, with 12 bases in between. CDR3 nucleotide sequence: TGTGCCAGCAGTTTTCAAAGCGGAGCTAATTCACCCCTCCACTTT. Its protein product is CASSFQSGANSPLHF.

The chain recombines TRBV7-3 with TRBJ2-1; the D gene is possibly TRBD2 (6 bases). The V end lost 3 bases, the J end lost 7 bases, and 16 bases lay between the germline ends. The length of the CDR3 is 15 residues. Germline loops: CDR1 SGHTA, CDR2 FQGTGA. In nucleotides, the CDR3 is TGTGCCAGCAGCTTTGATGGGTGGGGGGAGAATGAGCAGTTCTTC. Its protein is CASSFDGWGENEQFF.

In its sample, this clonotype was seen a few times. The chain combines TRBV15 with TRBJ2-5; D is possibly TRBD1 or TRBD2 (5 bases each). Per the germline V gene, CDR1 is LNHNV and CDR2 is YYDKDF (reference sequence). V was trimmed by 9 bases and J by 5 bases, leaving 16 bases between them. The CDR3 runs 13 residues. The CDR3 protein is CATGVRSFETQYF. The CDR3 DNA sequence: TGTGCCACGGGGGTAAGGAGTTTTGAGACCCAGTACTTC.

There are a few counts of this clonotype. The rearrangement links TRBV10-3 to TRBJ1-3; D perhaps matches TRBD1 (5 bases). V was clipped by 10 bases and J by 4 bases, with 20 bases between them. The CDR3 loop spans 15 amino acids. In germline, CDR1 is ENHRY, CDR2 SYGVKD. For the CDR3, the DNA is TGTGCCAGCAGCCCCGACAGAAGTCCCGGAAACACCATATATTTT. Amino acid sequence: CASSPDRSPGNTIYF.

This clonotype was observed once. V gene TRBV15 combines with J gene TRBJ1-1; D possibly corresponds to TRBD1 (5 bases). This CDR3 spans 13 amino acids. Trimming pared 6 bases from V and 4 bases from J, leaving 12 bases between. Germline V CDR1 and CDR2: LNHNV, YYDKDF (reference sequence). CDR3 amino acids: CATSTGASTEAFF. In nucleotides, the CDR3 is TGTGCCACCAGTACCGGGGCGAGCACTGAAGCTTTCTTT.

CDR3: CASAYPNSYEQYF. For the CDR3, the DNA is TGTGCCAGCGCCTATCCAAACTCCTACGAGCAGTACTTC. The V gene is TRBV28, the J gene TRBJ2-7; D uncertain. CDR1 is MDHEN and CDR2 is SYDVKM in the germline V gene. This CDR3 contains 13 residues. Deletions cut 8 bases from V and 0 bases from J, with 11 bases between.

In this sample, this clonotype turned up many times. A much larger clone lies one base from this, so it may be a read error. The chain is built from TRBV25-1 and TRBJ2-5; unclear D gene. The V gene lost 7 bases and the J gene lost 5 bases, with 8 bases spanning the gap. Per the germline V gene, CDR1 is MGHDK and CDR2 is SYGVNS. This CDR3 spans 11 amino acids. The CDR3: CASTFGETQYF. The DNA of the CDR3 is TGTGCCAGCACCTTCGGGGAGACCCAGTACTTC.

The gene calls are TRBV7-2 and TRBJ1-1; D unresolved. CDR1 and CDR2 (germline): SGHTA, FQGNSA. V dropped 5 bases and J dropped 11 bases, with 12 bases sitting between them. The CDR3 is made up of 11 amino acids. The CDR3 spells CASSAPGRAFF. Here the CDR3 DNA reads TGTGCCAGCAGCGCGCCGGGGAGGGCTTTCTTT. The full variable domain, rest sourced from reference TRBV7-2 and TRBJ1-1, is GAGVSQSPSNKVTEKGKDVELRCDPISGHTALYWYRQSLGQGLEFLIYFQGNSAPDKSGLPSDRFSAERTGGSVSTLTIQRTQQEDSAVYLCASSAPGRAFFGQGTRLTVV.

This clonotype was seen more than once but under ten times. This rearrangement joins TRBV12-3 or TRBV12-4 to TRBJ1-5; D unclear. V lost 7 bases and J 7 bases, leaving 17 bases between the germline ends. The CDR3 spans 14 residues. CDR3 sequence (DNA): TGTGCCAGCACTCCGGGCCCATCACCGCAGCCCCAGCATTTT. Protein sequence: CASTPGPSPQPQHF.

The chain uses TRBV12-3 or TRBV12-4 and TRBJ2-7, with 7 bases lining up with TRBD1. The CDR3 sequence is 14 residues long. V dropped 4 bases and J dropped 3; count of bases not matched to a gene: 6. DNA for the CDR3: TGTGCCAGCAGTTGGACAGGAACGATCTACGAGCAGTACTTC. This gives the protein CASSWTGTIYEQYF.

This clonotype was detected only a few times. The chain has TRBV7-7 and TRBJ1-1; 7 bases are a match to TRBD1. Germline lookup yields CDR1 SSHAT and CDR2 FNYEAQ (reference sequence). J lost 7 bases, V lost 8 bases, and 10 bases had no gene match. The CDR3 length is 13 residues. CDR3 residues: CASYTGDVNEAFF. The CDR3 DNA reads as TGTGCCAGCTACACAGGGGACGTGAATGAAGCTTTCTTT.

The V call is TRBV7-9, the J call TRBJ2-7; D tentatively reads TRBD1 or TRBD2 (6 bases each). The CDR3 has 14 residues. V lost 5 bases and J 3 bases, leaving 14 bases between the germline ends. The V gene's germline CDR1 is SEHNR and CDR2 FQNEAQ (reference sequence). The CDR3 DNA reads TGTGCCAGCAGCCAAGGGGGGTTGGGCTACGAGCAGTACTTC. Residues: CASSQGGLGYEQYF.

The chain employs TRBV6-4 and TRBJ1-1; D gene ambiguous. This CDR3 contains 13 residues. The V and J ends lost 4 bases and 1 base respectively, with 7 bases between them. Germline CDR1 and CDR2: MRHNA and SNTAGT. The chain's CDR3 is CASSAEENTEAFF. The CDR3 DNA follows: TGTGCCAGCAGTGCAGAGGAGAACACTGAAGCTTTCTTT.